The present entry profiles one T cell receptor beta chain with its context. Per the germline V gene, CDR1 is SEHNR and CDR2 is FQNEAQ (reference sequence). This CDR3 has 12 amino acids. Trimming left V 8 bases short and J 7 bases short, with 14 bases between. Per the original data handling: Reference gene primer amplification gave estimated nucleated cell counts. Profiling relied on immunoSEQ multiplex PCR, and the TCRdb table lists in-frame clones only, not all of them. Clonal size and the V and J genes are those of that table, whereas D and trimming came from the DNA. The sample consists of about 78,000 clones, about nine tenths of them appearing once. The sample belongs to a study of blood T cell repertoires in COVID-19. Study details: The study drew acute and convalescent COVID-19 samples from the United States, Italy and Spain. PBMCs, B-cell-depleted T cells, or T cells were the source of the cDNA or gDNA that made up the material.

This receptor was taken from a woman older than 75 with acute or convalescent COVID-19. The chain carries TRBV7-9 and TRBJ1-2, with D tentatively TRBD1 (6 bases). Sequencing used peripheral blood. CDR3 in amino acids: CASGAGASGYTF. The CDR3 nucleotides are TGTGCCAGCGGCGCAGGGGCAAGTGGCTACACCTTC.